This T cell receptor (beta chain) was sequenced in a study of CD8+ T cells in alopecia areata (dated by TCRdb to between 2017 and 2018). A note on the overall study: To study T cell clonal expansion in alopecia areata, the researchers applied high-throughput TCRbeta sequencing to both the C3H/HeJ mouse model and human patients. Scalp tissue and sorted CD4+ and CD8+ peripheral blood T cells from patchy and totalis/universalis alopecia areata patients and from healthy controls were covered by human TCRbeta sequencing. Clonality in the scalp was compared among normal scalp (n=4), patchy alopecia areata scalp (n=8), and alopecia totalis/universalis scalp (n=8). RNA was extracted with the PAXgene miRNA kit for fixed scalp, the miRNeasy kit for PBMCs, and the RNeasy kit for mouse skin. immunoSEQ multiplex PCR using 35 Vbeta forward primers and 13 Jbeta reverse primers was used to amplify TCRbeta CDR3 regions. The full study reports these points: Unlike mouse skin, where gammadelta T cells dominate, normal human skin contains resident alphabeta T cells that get sequenced too, which complicates analysis of the scalp TCR repertoire. TCR sequences shared between patients were less clear than in mice, possibly partly because of HLA diversity in the patient population. Lesional scalp, especially in alopecia totalis/universalis, showed higher clonality and more expanded CD8+ clones than normal scalp, suggesting antigenic drive.

PBMCs were separated by density centrifugation and stained for CD3, CD4 and CD8, after which CD4+ and CD8+ T cells were sorted on a FACSAria. Unaffected controls provided scalp biopsies and blood samples. The germline ends are 6 bases apart after V is trimmed by 4 bases and J by 5 bases. Via the germline V gene, CDR1 is SNHLY and CDR2 FYNNEI. The cysteine opens and the phenylalanine closes a CDR3 of 11 amino acids. Only the CDR3 DNA is retained, 33 bases long and in frame from the first base. Libraries were built with the immunoSEQ multiplex PCR assay. RNA was extracted from all samples and reverse transcribed into cDNA, which served as template for TCR sequencing. First-strand cDNA was synthesized using SuperScript III with a 2:1 mix of oligo-dT and random hexamers. A synthetic immune receptor repertoire was used to gauge amplification bias, and whatever bias remained was removed computationally. On the study's bioinformatics: Raw reads were preprocessed to remove errors, and CDR3 was defined by IMGT conventions from the conserved cysteine to phenylalanine. To get clonality, Shannon entropy was normalized by log2 of the number of productive unique TCRs and the result was subtracted from 1. CD4 or CD8 identity of scalp clones was inferred by cross-referencing scalp TCRbeta sequences with sorted blood CD4 and CD8 repertoires. The table was pulled from immuneACCESS by TCRdb, which kept in-frame rearrangements only. Such tables lose some clones; where checked, under half of the loss comes from unresolved V genes, and the rest has no known cause. V and J calls and clone size are as listed in that table; D and trimming were resolved from the DNA. The sample table lists around 150,000 clones, approximately 56% of them with a count of one. Clones ranked in the top ten supply 36% of the sample.

As to this clone: Its recognized antigen is unknown. No quality values exist for individual bases; no much larger clone is one base distant.

The receptor was derived from a human donor in good health. The sequencing sample was made of CD8+ T cells sorted from blood. Here the chain combines TRBV2 and TRBJ2-7; too little of a D gene remains to name it. The CDR3 is CASSGPHEQYF. In nucleotides, the sequence is TGTGCCAGCAGTGGGCCACACGAGCAGTACTTC.